This is a list of T cell receptor beta chains from one sample in a study of regulatory T cells in long-lasting Graves disease. Each CDR3 protein is one row after TCRdb ran MiXCR on the multiplex PCR reads. The sample lists 350,000 to 500,000 distinct CDR3 sequences, 14% seen once, with about a sixth in the top ten. These records were also assigned to another study, of T cells in Graves' hyperthyroidism and ophthalmopathy.

The specimen comprised peripheral blood mononuclear cells (PBMCs), sampled at new diagnosis, from a patient treated with antithyroid drugs. The receptors were gathered from a woman aged 45-60 years with Graves disease. Each CDR3 is given with its conserved first and last residue. D genes are given only for firm matches. Clone sizes are shown as once, few or many counts, or a class when the clone is expanded.

clone_size j_call d_call v_call cdr3_aa cdr3_nt
few TRBJ2-5 NA TRBV6-1 CASSPTGGGGKTQYF TGTGCCAGCAGCCCTACCGGAGGCGGTGGAAAGACCCAGTACTTC
many TRBJ2-1 NA TRBV12-3/TRBV12-4 CASSFRGSSYNEQFF TGTGCCAGCAGTTTTAGGGGGTCCTCCTACAATGAGCAGTTCTTC
many TRBJ2-3 NA TRBV7-9 CASSQNQGTDTQYF TGTGCCAGCAGCCAAAACCAGGGGACAGATACGCAGTATTTT
few TRBJ2-7 NA TRBV4-1 CASSQVGGIGGSVPPYEQYF TGCGCCAGCAGCCAAGTAGGGGGGATTGGAGGCAGCGTCCCTCCCTACGAGCAGTACTTC
many TRBJ2-1 TRBD2 TRBV20-1 CSASRAGARVPYPTNEQFF TGCAGTGCTAGCCGAGCGGGAGCTAGAGTCCCTTACCCGACCAATGAGCAGTTCTTC
many TRBJ1-2 NA TRBV7-3 CASSRDRNYGYTF TGTGCCAGCAGCCGCGACAGGAACTATGGCTACACCTTC
few TRBJ2-5 NA TRBV7-8 CASRLYLQETQYF TGTGCCAGCAGACTATACTTACAAGAGACCCAGTACTTC
many TRBJ2-7 TRBD1 TRBV2 CASSPRDRVYF TGTGCCAGCAGTCCCCGGGACAGGGTGTACTTC
many TRBJ2-1 NA TRBV7-2 CASSLAWGEGYNEQFF TGTGCCAGCAGCTTAGCGTGGGGTGAGGGGTACAATGAGCAGTTCTTC
few TRBJ2-1 TRBD2 TRBV7-9 CASSLVPGLAGKYNEQFF TGTGCCAGCAGCTTAGTGCCCGGACTAGCGGGAAAGTACAATGAGCAGTTCTTC